The T cell receptor beta chain under discussion was sequenced for a study of blood T cell repertoires in COVID-19 (dated by TCRdb to the early 2020s). A note on the overall study: Samples from collaborators originated in the United States, Italy and Spain and spanned both the acute and convalescent phases of COVID-19. The material from the prospective study consisted of cDNA or gDNA derived from T cells, B-cell-depleted T cells, or PBMCs. Subjects who had been exposed to COVID-19, were actively infected with it, or had recovered from it provided the deeply sampled blood TCRbeta repertoires that made up the dataset. The repertoires were released in a freely available public database intended as a resource for research on the immune response to SARS-CoV-2. The samples were drawn from the first 160 participants of the ongoing ImmuneRACE study and from over 950 subjects provided by 6 global collaborators. Sample metadata almost always included a de-identified subject ID, COVID-19 status, age in years and sex. Where available, HLA class I and class II types were obtained from metadata supplied by the sample provider rather than from assay-based typing. Beyond this particular receptor, the publication reports: How much clinical and demographic metadata was included differed by source and by participant, and the metadata was provided uncurated.

The collaborating institutions used their own protocols to collect whole blood in K2EDTA tubes. For TCRbeta analysis, collaborators shipped samples in one of three forms: frozen whole blood, isolated PBMCs, or DNA extracted from either of those sample types. In the germline V gene, CDR1 corresponds to SGHRS and CDR2 to YFSETQ. The CDR3 runs 18 amino acids, cysteine and phenylalanine included. Only the CDR3 portion is preserved as DNA: 54 bases, with reading frame beginning at the first base. Trimmed from V: 0 bases; trimmed from J: 1 base; junction bases lacking a gene match: 5. TCRbeta CDR3 regions were amplified from genomic DNA by means of the immunoSEQ Assay, a bias-controlled multiplex PCR. In the source study's methods: Within the assay, amplification of reference gene primers was used to estimate how many nucleated cells each sample contained. To quantify the absolute abundance of each unique TCRbeta CDR3 rearrangement, sequence reads were collapsed and filtered. For each sample, productive Simpson clonality was calculated as the square root of Simpson's diversity index over productive rearrangements. Entries here come from immuneACCESS through TCRdb and include only in-frame sequences with V and J called. Some clones fail to appear in such tables; in the studies checked, an unresolved V gene covers under half of the shortfall, and the cause of the remainder is unknown. V and J calls and clone size are those listed in that table; D and trimming were worked out from the DNA. Within this sample are about 240,000 clones, with approximately 80% of them counted one time only. The top ten hold over 7.5% of the sample.

Concerning this clone itself: Its cognate antigen has yet to be identified. No clone much larger than this one lies a single base away; base qualities are absent.

The sample was peripheral blood. The source of this sequence is a woman older than 75 with acute or convalescent COVID-19. This chain joins TRBV5-1 to TRBJ2-7; 15 middle bases align to TRBD2. For the CDR3, the sequence is CASSLAGLAGGQSYEQYF. The DNA is as follows: TGCGCCAGCAGCTTGGCGGGACTAGCGGGGGGCCAATCCTACGAGCAGTACTTC.